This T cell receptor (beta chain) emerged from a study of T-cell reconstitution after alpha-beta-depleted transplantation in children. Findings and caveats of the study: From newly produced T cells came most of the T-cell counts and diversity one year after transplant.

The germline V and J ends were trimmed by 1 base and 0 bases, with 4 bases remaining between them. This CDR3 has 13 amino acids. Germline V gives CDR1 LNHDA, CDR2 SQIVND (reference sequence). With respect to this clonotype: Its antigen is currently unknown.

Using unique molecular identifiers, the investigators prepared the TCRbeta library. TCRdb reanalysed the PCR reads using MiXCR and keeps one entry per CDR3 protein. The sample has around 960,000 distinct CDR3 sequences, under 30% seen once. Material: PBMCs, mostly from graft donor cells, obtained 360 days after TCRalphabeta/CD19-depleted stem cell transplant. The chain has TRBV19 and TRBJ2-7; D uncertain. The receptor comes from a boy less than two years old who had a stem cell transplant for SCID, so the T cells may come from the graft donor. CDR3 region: CASSIAVSYEQYF. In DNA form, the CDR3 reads TGTGCCAGTAGTATAGCAGTCTCCTACGAGCAGTACTTC.